The source of this T cell receptor (beta chain) is a study of technical replicates of blood from a handful of donors. TCRdb's copy holds only in-frame clones and misses some; the assay was immunoSEQ multiplex PCR. The sample consists of about 61,000 clones, more than 95% of them appearing once. CDR3 length: 12 amino acids. Trimming cost V 2 bases and J 3 bases, with 8 bases left between them. Germline V gene lookup returns CDR1 GTSNPN and CDR2 SVGIG (reference sequence). This receptor was taken from a human donor in good health. The chain links TRBV30 to TRBJ2-7; TRBD1 might be the D (5 bases). Sequenced material: T cells isolated from PBMCs. The chain's CDR3 is CAWSKGVYEQYF. The CDR3 nucleotides are TGTGCCTGGAGTAAAGGGGTCTACGAGCAGTACTTC.